This T cell receptor (beta chain) was obtained from a study of T cell changes during pregnancy in multiple sclerosis. V was pared by 4 bases and J by 3 bases, with 3 bases of the junction left unmatched. The germline gives CDR1 SGHRS, CDR2 YFSETQ. This CDR3 has 15 amino acids. The assay was immunoSEQ multiplex PCR, and TCRdb's table has in-frame clones only and misses some. The repertoire includes tens of thousands of clones, roughly 89% of them detected once, and roughly 0.53% sits in the top ten. The sequence was obtained from a female donor with multiple sclerosis, enrolled in a pregnancy study. The gene calls are TRBV5-1 and TRBJ2-1; 11 bases are a match to TRBD1. The sequencing used CD4+ T cells from peripheral blood mononuclear cells, collected in the first trimester of pregnancy. CDR3 sequence reads: CASSRGTGGYNEQFF. CDR3 bases: TGCGCCAGCAGCCGCGGGACAGGGGGCTACAATGAGCAGTTCTTC.